Following are 2 T cell receptor beta chains from one sample sequenced in a study of T cell clones after liver transplantation. Some clones are missing from TCRdb's copy, which holds only in-frame ones; the method was immunoSEQ multiplex PCR. Of over 100,000 clones listed, more than 75% are singletons. The sequencing here drew on CD4+ T cells from blood, taken before liver transplant. These receptors originate from a human donor who received a liver transplant.

This rearrangement joins TRBV6-6 to TRBJ2-1, with a weak D call TRBD2 (5 bases). Trimming left V 5 bases short and J 15 bases short, with 20 bases between. Per germline, CDR1 MNHNY and CDR2 SVGAGI (reference sequence). CDR3 length: 13 residues. CDR3 in amino acids: CASSAPEGTRSFF. CDR3 sequence (DNA): TGTGCCAGCAGTGCACCTGAGGGAACTCGGTCGTTCTTC.

The chain couples TRBV15 to TRBJ2-7; D uncertain. CDR3 length: 13 residues. V was pared by 0 bases and J by 4 bases, with 7 bases between. The germline gives CDR1 LNHNV, CDR2 YYDKDF (reference sequence). CDR3 amino acids: CATSRDLTYEQYF. DNA of the CDR3: TGTGCCACCAGCAGAGACCTTACGTACGAGCAGTACTTC.